This T cell receptor (beta chain) was captured in a study of blood T cell repertoires in COVID-19 (dated by TCRdb to between 2020 and 2021). Regarding the study in general: Samples covering the acute and convalescent phases of COVID-19 were provided by collaborators in the United States, Italy and Spain. The repertoires were released in a freely available public database meant as a resource for research on the immune response to SARS-CoV-2. Samples were obtained from the ongoing ImmuneRACE study (first 160 participants) and from about 1,300 subjects provided by 6 global collaborators. Where available, HLA class I and class II types were obtained from metadata supplied by the sample provider rather than from assay-based typing. The sample metadata nearly always contained a de-identified subject ID, COVID-19 status, age in years and sex. The material from the prospective study consisted of cDNA or gDNA derived from T cells, B-cell-depleted T cells, or PBMCs. Deeply sampled blood TCRbeta repertoires from subjects exposed to, actively infected with, or recovered from COVID-19 were included in the dataset.

Broader findings and caveats from the paper: The quantity of clinical and demographic metadata differed by source and by participant and was supplied without curation.

Whole blood was collected in K2EDTA tubes by collaborating institutions according to the institutions' own protocols. For TCRbeta analysis, collaborator samples were shipped as frozen whole blood, as isolated PBMCs, or as DNA extracted from either sample type. TCRbeta CDR3 regions were amplified from genomic DNA using the immunoSEQ Assay, a bias-controlled multiplex PCR. In the paper's pipeline: Nucleated cell counts per sample were estimated from amplification of reference gene primers within the assay. To quantify the absolute abundance of each unique TCRbeta CDR3 rearrangement, sequence reads were collapsed and filtered. Productive Simpson clonality was computed per sample as the square root of Simpson's diversity index over productive rearrangements. This immuneACCESS table, as held by TCRdb, lists in-frame sequences with V and J called but not all clones. Of the missing ones, under half trace to an unresolved V gene in checked studies; the others have no known cause. V, J and clone size were drawn from that table, and D and trimming were deduced from the DNA. The sample includes approximately 61,000 clones, with around four fifths observed a single time. Less than 6.5% of the sample is taken by the ten largest.

As for this clone: Its cognate antigen has yet to be identified. Nothing much larger sits one base from this clone, and base qualities are not available.

V has 4 bases trimmed and J has 4 bases trimmed; junction bases matching no gene number 4. The CDR3, from cysteine to phenylalanine, totals 16 residues. Kept here is only the CDR3 DNA, which spans 48 bases and is read in frame from base 1. From a lookup of the germline V gene, CDR1 and CDR2 are SNHLY and FYNNEI. This sequence uses TRBV2 and TRBJ2-5, and 15 bases in between align with TRBD2. The sequence was obtained from a man in his 70s with acute or convalescent COVID-19. Input material: peripheral blood. At the DNA level, the sequence is TGTGCCAGCAGTGCAGGACTAGCGGGGGGGCGAGAGACCCAGTACTTC. Its amino acids are CASSAGLAGGRETQYF.